Sequencing of this T cell receptor (beta chain) was carried out in a study of blood T cell repertoires in COVID-19. V was trimmed by 4 bases and J by 10 bases, leaving 8 bases between them. The CDR3 extends over 11 amino acids. Germline V gene lookup returns CDR1 SGHDN and CDR2 FVKESK. Authors' analysis steps: Amplification of reference gene primers was used by the study to estimate nucleated cell counts. Sequencing used immunoSEQ multiplex PCR; TCRdb keeps in-frame clones, though not all of them. The DNA gave D and trimming, while V, J and clone size come from that table. The sample lists roughly 250,000 clones; nearly 90% were seen once.

This sequence joins TRBV14 and TRBJ2-1; the D is unclear. Sequencing was performed on peripheral blood. This TCR came from a middle-aged woman who had recovered from COVID-19. CDR3 loop: CASSLVREQFF. CDR3 DNA sequence: TGTGCCAGCAGCCTGGTCAGGGAGCAGTTCTTC.